This T cell receptor (beta chain) is drawn from a study of immune cell composition in non-small cell lung cancer. V gave up 5 bases and J gave up 0 bases, with 10 bases separating them. CDR1 SGHNT and CDR2 YENEEA come from the germline V gene. The CDR3 has 15 amino acids. The assay was immunoSEQ multiplex PCR, and TCRdb's table has in-frame clones only and misses some. The data contain almost 7,000 clones, 70% of them singletons. This TCR was recovered from a human donor with non-small cell lung cancer. J is TRBJ2-2 and V is TRBV11-3; no reliable D call. Material: lung tumor tissue. DNA for the CDR3: TGTGCCAGCAGCCGCCGGGTTCCGAACACCGGGGAGCTGTTTTTT. The encoded protein is CASSRRVPNTGELFF.